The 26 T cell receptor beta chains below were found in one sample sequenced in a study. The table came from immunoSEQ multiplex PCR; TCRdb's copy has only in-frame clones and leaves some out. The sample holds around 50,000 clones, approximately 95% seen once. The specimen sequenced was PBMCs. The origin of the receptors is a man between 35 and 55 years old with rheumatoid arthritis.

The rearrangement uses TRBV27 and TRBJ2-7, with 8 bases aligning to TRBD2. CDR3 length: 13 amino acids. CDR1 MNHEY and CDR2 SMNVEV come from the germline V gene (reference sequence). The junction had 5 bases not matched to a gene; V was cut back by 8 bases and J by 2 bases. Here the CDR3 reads CASGSGLAYEQYF. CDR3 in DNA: TGTGCCAGCGGGTCGGGACTAGCCTACGAGCAGTACTTC.

In nucleotides, the CDR3 is TGTGCCAGCAGTTACAAGCTAACCCCACCCCTCCACTTT. This encodes CASSYKLTPPLHF. The chain employs TRBV6-2 or TRBV6-3 and TRBJ1-6, with D hard to call. The germline CDR1 and CDR2 sequences are MNHEY and SVGEGT. Trimming shortened V by 2 bases and J by 11 bases, and 10 bases separated the two germline ends. The CDR3 is made up of 13 amino acids.

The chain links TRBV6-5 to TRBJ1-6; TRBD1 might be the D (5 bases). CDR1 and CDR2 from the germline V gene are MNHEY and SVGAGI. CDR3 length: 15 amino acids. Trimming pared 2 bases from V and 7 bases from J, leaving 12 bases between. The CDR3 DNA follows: TGTGCCAGCAGTTACGGGACCGCCGAAAATTCACCCCTCCACTTT. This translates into CASSYGTAENSPLHF.

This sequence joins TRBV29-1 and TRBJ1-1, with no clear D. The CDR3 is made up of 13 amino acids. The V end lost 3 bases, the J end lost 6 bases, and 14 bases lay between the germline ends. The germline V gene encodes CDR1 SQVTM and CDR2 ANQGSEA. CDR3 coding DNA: TGCAGCGTTGACCACGTGGGAGGCTCTGAAGCTTTCTTT. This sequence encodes CSVDHVGGSEAFF.

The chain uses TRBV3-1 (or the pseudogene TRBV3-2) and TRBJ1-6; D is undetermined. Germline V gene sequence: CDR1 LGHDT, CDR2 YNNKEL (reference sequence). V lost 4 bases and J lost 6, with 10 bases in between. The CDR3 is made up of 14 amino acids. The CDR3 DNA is TGTGCCAGCAGCCCCTTGCGGTTTAATTCACCCCTCCACTTT. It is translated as CASSPLRFNSPLHF.

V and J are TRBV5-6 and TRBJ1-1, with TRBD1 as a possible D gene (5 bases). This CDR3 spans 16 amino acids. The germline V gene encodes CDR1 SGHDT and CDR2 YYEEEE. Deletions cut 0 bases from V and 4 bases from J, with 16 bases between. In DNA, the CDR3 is TGTGCCAGCAGCTTGGGGACAACTTACCCAGGCACTGAAGCTTTCTTT. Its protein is CASSLGTTYPGTEAFF.

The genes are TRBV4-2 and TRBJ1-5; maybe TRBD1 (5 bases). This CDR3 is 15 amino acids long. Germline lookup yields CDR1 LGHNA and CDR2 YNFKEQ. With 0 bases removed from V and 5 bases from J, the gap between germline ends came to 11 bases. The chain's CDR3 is CASSQDEGSYQPQHF. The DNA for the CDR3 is TGTGCCAGCAGCCAAGATGAGGGGTCTTATCAGCCCCAGCATTTT.

The CDR3 here is CASSDGTGLSTSGGEGQETQYF. The CDR3 nucleotides are TGTGCCAGCAGTGACGGGACAGGGTTGTCCACTAGCGGGGGGGAGGGCCAAGAGACCCAGTACTTC. This rearrangement joins TRBV6-4 to TRBJ2-5; 13 positions agree with TRBD2. The trim removed 2 bases at V and 1 base at J, leaving 19 bases unmatched. The CDR3 totals 22 residues. Germline V gives CDR1 MRHNA, CDR2 SNTAGT.

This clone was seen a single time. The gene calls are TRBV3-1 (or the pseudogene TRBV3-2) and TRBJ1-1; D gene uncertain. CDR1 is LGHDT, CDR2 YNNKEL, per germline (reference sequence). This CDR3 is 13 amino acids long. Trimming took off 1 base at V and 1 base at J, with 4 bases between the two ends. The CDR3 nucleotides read TGTGCCAGCAGCCAAGTAGGGAACACTGAAGCTTTCTTT. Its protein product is CASSQVGNTEAFF.

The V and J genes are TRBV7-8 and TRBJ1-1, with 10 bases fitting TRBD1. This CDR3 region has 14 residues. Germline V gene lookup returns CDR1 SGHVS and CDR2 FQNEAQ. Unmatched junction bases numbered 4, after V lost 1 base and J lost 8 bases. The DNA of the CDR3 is TGTGCCAGCAGCTTAGGACAGGGGGCTATGGAAGCTTTCTTT. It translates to CASSLGQGAMEAFF.

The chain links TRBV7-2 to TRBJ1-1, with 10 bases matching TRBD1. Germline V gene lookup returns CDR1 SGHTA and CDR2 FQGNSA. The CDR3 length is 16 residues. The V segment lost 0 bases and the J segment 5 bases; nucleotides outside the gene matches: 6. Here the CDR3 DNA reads TGTGCCAGCAGCTTAGCCGCAGACAGGGGGCATACTGAAGCTTTCTTT. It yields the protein CASSLAADRGHTEAFF.

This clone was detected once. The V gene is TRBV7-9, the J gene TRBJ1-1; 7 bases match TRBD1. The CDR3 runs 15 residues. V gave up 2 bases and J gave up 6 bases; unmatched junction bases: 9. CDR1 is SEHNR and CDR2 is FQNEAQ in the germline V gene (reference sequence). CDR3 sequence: CASSLRDSMSAEAFF. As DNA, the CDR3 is TGTGCCAGCAGCTTAAGGGACAGTATGTCCGCTGAAGCTTTCTTT.

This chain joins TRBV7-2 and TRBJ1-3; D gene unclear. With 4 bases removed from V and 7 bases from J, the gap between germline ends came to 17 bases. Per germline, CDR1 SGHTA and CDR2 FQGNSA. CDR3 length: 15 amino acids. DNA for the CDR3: TGTGCCAGCAGCTCCGAACCAGGACGCGGGAACACCATATATTTT. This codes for CASSSEPGRGNTIYF. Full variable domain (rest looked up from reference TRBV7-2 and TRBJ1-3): GAGVSQSPSNKVTEKGKDVELRCDPISGHTALYWYRQSLGQGLEFLIYFQGNSAPDKSGLPSDRFSAERTGGSVSTLTIQRTQQEDSAVYLCASSSEPGRGNTIYFGEGSWLTVV.

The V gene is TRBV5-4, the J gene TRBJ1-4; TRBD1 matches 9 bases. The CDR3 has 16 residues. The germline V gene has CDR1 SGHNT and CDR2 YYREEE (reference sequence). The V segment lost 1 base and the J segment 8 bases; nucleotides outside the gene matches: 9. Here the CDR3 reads CASSLSTGGAWEKLFF. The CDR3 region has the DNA TGTGCCAGCAGCTTGTCCACAGGGGGCGCCTGGGAAAAACTGTTTTTT.

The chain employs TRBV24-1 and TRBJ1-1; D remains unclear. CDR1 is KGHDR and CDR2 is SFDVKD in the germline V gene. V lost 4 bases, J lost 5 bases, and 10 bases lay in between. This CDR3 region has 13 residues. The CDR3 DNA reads TGTGCCACCAGTGACGGTGTTTGGACTGAAGCTTTCTTT. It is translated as CATSDGVWTEAFF.

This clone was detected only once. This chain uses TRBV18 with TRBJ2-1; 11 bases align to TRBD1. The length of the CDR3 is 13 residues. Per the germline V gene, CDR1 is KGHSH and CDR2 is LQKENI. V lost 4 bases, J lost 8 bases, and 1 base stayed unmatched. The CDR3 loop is CASSRTGGDEQFF. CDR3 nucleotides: TGTGCCAGCTCACGGACAGGGGGCGATGAGCAGTTCTTC. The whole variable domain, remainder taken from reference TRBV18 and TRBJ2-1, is NAGVMQNPRHLVRRRGQEARLRCSPMKGHSHVYWYRQLPEEGLKFMVYLQKENIIDESGMPKERFSAEFPKEGPSILRIQQVVRGDSAAYFCASSRTGGDEQFFGPGTRLTVL.

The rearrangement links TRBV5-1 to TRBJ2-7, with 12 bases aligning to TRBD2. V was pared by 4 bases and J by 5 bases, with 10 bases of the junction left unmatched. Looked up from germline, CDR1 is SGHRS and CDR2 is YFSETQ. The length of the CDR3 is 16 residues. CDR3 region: CASSPPASGRAHEQYF. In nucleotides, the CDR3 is TGCGCCAGCAGCCCTCCGGCTAGCGGGAGGGCCCACGAGCAGTACTTC.

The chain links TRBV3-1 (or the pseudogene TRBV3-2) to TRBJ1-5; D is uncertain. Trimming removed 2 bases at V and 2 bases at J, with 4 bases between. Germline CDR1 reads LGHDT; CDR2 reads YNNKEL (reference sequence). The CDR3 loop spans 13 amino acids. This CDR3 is CASSQSGNQPQHF. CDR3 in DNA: TGTGCCAGCAGCCAATCGGGCAATCAGCCCCAGCATTTT.

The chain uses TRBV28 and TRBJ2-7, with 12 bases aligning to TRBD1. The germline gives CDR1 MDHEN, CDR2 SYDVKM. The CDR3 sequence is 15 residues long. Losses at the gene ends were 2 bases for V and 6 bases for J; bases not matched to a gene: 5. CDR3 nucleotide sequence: TGTGCCAGCAGTTTAGCCGGGACAGGGGGCCTCGAGCAGTACTTC. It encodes CASSLAGTGGLEQYF. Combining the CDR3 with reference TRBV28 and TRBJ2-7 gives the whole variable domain DVKVTQSSRYLVKRTGEKVFLECVQDMDHENMFWYRQDPGLGLRLIYFSYDVKMKEKGDIPEGYSVSREKKERFSLILESASTNQTSMYLCASSLAGTGGLEQYFGPGTRLTVT.

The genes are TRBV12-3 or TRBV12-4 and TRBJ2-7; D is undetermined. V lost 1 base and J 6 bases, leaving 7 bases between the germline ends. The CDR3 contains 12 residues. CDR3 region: CASSLEEIEQYF. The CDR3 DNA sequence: TGTGCCAGCAGTTTAGAGGAGATCGAGCAGTACTTC.

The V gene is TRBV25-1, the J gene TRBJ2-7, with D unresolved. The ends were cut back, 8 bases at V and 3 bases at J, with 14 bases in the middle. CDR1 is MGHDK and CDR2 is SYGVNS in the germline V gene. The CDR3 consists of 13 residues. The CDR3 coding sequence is TGTGCCAGCGGCGGCAGAGGCATCTACGAGCAGTACTTC. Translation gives CASGGRGIYEQYF.

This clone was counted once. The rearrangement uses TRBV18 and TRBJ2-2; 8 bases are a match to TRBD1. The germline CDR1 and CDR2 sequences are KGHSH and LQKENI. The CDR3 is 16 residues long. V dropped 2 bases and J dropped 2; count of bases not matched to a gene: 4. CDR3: CASSPGQGPNTGELFF. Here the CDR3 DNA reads TGTGCCAGCTCACCAGGACAGGGACCCAACACCGGGGAGCTGTTTTTT.

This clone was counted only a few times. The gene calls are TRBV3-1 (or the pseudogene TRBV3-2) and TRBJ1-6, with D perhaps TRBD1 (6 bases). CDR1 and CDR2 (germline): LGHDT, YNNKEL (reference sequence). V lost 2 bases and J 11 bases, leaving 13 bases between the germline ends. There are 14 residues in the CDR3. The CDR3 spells CASSQSGTLPPLHF. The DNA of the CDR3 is TGTGCCAGCAGCCAAAGCGGGACACTTCCACCCCTCCACTTT.

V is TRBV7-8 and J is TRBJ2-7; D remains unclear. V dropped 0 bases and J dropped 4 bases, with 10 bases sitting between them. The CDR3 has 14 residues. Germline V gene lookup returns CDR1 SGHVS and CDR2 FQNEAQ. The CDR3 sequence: CASSLARNFYEQYF. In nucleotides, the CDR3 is TGTGCCAGCAGCTTAGCCAGGAACTTTTACGAGCAGTACTTC.

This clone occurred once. The DNA for the CDR3 is TGTGCCAGCAGCTTCCGGACAGGTGGCAACACTGAAGCTTTCTTT. Its protein product is CASSFRTGGNTEAFF. This chain links TRBV7-6 with TRBJ1-1; TRBD1 matches at 7 bases. Germline V gene sequence: CDR1 SGHVS, CDR2 FNYEAQ. V trimming: 3 bases; J trimming: 2 bases; junction bases outside the gene matches: 6. This CDR3 spans 15 amino acids.

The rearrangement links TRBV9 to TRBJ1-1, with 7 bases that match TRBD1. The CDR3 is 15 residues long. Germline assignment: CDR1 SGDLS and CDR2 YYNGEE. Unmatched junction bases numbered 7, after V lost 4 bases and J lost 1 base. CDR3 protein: CASSRDSKTNTEAFF. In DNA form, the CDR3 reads TGTGCCAGCAGCCGGGACAGCAAAACGAACACTGAAGCTTTCTTT.